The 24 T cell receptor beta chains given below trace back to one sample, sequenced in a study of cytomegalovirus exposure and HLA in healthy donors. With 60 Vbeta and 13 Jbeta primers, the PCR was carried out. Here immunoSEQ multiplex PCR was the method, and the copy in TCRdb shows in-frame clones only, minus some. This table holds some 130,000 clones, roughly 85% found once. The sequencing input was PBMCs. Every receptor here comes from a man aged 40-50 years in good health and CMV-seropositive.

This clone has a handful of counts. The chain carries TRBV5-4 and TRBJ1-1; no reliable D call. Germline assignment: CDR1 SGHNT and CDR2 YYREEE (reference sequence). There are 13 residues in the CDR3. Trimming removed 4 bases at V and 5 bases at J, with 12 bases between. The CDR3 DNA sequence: TGTGCCAGCAGCGTCACGAGGAGGACTGAAGCTTTCTTT. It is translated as CASSVTRRTEAFF.

CDR3 residues: CASGQGHEQYF. Here the CDR3 DNA reads TGTGCCAGCGGACAGGGCCACGAGCAGTACTTC. V is TRBV4-2 and J is TRBJ2-7, with 8 bases aligning to TRBD1. The CDR3 has 11 amino acids. The germline V gene has CDR1 LGHNA and CDR2 YNFKEQ. The V gene end was trimmed by 8 bases and the J gene end by 5 bases; junction bases not matched to a gene: 2.

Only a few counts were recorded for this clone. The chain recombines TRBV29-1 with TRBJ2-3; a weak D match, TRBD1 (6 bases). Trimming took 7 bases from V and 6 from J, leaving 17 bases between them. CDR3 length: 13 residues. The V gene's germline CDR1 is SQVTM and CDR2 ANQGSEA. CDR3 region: CSAQSTGRDTQYF. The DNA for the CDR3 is TGCAGCGCCCAATCGACAGGAAGGGATACGCAGTATTTT.

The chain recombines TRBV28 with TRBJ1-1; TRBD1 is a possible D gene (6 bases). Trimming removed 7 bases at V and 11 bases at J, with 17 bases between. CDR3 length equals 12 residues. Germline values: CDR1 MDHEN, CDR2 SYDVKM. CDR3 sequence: CASKEAERGAFF. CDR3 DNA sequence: TGTGCCAGCAAGGAGGCAGAAAGGGGGGCTTTCTTT.

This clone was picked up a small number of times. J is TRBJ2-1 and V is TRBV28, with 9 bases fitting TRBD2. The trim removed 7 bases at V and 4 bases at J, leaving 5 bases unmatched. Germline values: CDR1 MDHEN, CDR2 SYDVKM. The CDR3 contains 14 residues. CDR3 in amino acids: CASILTSGYNEQFF. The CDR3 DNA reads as TGTGCCAGCATATTGACTAGCGGTTACAATGAGCAGTTCTTC.

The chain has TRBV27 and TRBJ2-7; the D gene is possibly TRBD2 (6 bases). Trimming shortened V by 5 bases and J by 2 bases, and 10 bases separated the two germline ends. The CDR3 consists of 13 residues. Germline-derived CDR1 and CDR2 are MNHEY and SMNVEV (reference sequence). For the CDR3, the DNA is TGTGCCAGCAGTCCATCGGGAGCCTACGAGCAGTACTTC. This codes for CASSPSGAYEQYF.

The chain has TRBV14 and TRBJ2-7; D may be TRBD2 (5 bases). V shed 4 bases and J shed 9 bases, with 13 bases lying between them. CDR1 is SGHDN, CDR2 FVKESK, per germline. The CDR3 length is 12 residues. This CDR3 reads CASSRPHEGQYF. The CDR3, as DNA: TGTGCCAGCAGCCGTCCGCATGAGGGGCAGTACTTC. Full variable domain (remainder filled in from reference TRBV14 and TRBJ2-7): EAGVTQFPSHSVIEKGQTVTLRCDPISGHDNLYWYRRVMGKEIKFLLHFVKESKQDESGMPNNRFLAERTGGTYSTLKVQPAELEDSGVYFCASSRPHEGQYFGPGTRLTVT.

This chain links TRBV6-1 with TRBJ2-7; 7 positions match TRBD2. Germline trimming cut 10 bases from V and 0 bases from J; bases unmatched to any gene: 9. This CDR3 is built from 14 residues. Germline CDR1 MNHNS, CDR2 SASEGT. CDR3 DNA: TGTGCCACCGCGGCGGGGAGGGGCTCCTACGAGCAGTACTTC. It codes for CATAAGRGSYEQYF.

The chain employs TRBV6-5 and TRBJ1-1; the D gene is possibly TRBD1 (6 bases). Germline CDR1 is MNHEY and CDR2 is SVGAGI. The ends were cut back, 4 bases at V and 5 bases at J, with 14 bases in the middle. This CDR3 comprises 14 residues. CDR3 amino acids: CASSSLQGGTEAFF. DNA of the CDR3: TGTGCCAGCAGTTCGTTACAGGGTGGAACTGAAGCTTTCTTT.

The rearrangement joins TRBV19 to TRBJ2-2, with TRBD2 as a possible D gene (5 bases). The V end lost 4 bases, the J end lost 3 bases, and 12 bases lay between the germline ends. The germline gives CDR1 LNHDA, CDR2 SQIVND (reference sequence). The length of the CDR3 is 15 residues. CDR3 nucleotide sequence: TGTGCCAGTAGTAGTAGGACTCCAGACACCGGGGAGCTGTTTTTT. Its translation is CASSSRTPDTGELFF. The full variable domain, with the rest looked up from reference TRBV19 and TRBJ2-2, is DGGITQSPKYLFRKEGQNVTLSCEQNLNHDAMYWYRQDPGQGLRLIYYSQIVNDFQKGDIAEGYSVSREKKESFPLTVTSAQKNPTAFYLCASSSRTPDTGELFFGEGSRLTVL.

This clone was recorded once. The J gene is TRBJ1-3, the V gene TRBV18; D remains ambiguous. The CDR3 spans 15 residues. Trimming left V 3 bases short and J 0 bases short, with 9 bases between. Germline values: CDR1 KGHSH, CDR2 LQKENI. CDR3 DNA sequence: TGTGCCAGCTCACCGATCATCAGCTCTGGAAACACCATATATTTT. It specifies CASSPIISSGNTIYF.

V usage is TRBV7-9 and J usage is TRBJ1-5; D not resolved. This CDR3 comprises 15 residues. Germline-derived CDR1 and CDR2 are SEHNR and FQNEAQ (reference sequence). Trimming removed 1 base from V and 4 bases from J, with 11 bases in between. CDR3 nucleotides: TGTGCCAGCAGCTTAGATATTGGCAGTAATCAGCCCCAGCATTTT. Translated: CASSLDIGSNQPQHF.

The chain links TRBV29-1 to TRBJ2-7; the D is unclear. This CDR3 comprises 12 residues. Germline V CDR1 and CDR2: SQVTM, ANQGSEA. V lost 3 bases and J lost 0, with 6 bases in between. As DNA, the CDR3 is TGCAGCGTTGACCTCAGCTCCTACGAGCAGTACTTC. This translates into CSVDLSSYEQYF.

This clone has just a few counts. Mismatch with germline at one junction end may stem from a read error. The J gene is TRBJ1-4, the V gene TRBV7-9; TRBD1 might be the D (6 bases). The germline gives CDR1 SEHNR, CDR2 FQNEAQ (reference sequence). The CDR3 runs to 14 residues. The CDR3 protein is CSSSRRTENEKLFF. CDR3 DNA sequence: TGTTCCAGCAGCCGACGGACAGAGAATGAAAAACTGTTTTTT.

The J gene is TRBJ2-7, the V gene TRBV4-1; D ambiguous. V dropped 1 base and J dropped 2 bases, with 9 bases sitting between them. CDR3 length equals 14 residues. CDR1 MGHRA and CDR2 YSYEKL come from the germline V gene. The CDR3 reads CASSQAAETYEQYF. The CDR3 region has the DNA TGCGCCAGCAGCCAAGCGGCGGAGACCTACGAGCAGTACTTC.

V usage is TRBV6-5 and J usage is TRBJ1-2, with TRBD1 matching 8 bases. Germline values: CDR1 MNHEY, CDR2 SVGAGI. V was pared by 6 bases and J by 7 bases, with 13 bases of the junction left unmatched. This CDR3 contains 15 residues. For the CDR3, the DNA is TGTGCCAGCAGCTACAGGGCCAGGGGGCCGGGTGGCTACACCTTC. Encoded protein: CASSYRARGPGGYTF.

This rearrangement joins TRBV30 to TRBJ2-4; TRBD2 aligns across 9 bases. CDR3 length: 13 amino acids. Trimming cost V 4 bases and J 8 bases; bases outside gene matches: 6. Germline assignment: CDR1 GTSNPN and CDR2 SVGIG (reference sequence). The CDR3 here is CAWNPAGGYIQYF. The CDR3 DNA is TGTGCCTGGAATCCGGCGGGAGGGTACATTCAGTACTTC.

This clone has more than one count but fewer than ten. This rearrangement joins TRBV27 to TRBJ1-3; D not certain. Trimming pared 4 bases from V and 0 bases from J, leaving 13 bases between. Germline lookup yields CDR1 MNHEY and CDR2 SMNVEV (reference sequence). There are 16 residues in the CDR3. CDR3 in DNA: TGTGCCAGCAGTTCCTTGGTCGGTGGCTCTGGAAACACCATATATTTT. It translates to CASSSLVGGSGNTIYF.

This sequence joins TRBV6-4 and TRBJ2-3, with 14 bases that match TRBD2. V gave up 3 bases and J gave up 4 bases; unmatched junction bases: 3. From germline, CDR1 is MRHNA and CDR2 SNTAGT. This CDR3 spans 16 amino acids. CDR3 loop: CASSDATSGGADTQYF. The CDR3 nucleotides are TGTGCCAGCAGTGATGCGACTAGCGGGGGGGCAGATACGCAGTATTTT.

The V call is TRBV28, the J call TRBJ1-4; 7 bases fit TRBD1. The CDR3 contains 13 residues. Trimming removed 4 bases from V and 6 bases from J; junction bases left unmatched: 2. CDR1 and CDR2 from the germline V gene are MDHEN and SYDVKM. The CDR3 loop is CASSYRGDEKLFF. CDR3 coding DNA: TGTGCCAGCAGTTACAGGGGAGATGAAAAACTGTTTTTT.

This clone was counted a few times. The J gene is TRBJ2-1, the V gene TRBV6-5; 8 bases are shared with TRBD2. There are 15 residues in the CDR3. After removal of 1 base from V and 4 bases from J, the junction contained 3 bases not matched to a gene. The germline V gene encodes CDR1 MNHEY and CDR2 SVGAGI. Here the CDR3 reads CASSYFSGEYNEQFF. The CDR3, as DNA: TGTGCCAGCAGTTACTTTAGCGGGGAATACAATGAGCAGTTCTTC.

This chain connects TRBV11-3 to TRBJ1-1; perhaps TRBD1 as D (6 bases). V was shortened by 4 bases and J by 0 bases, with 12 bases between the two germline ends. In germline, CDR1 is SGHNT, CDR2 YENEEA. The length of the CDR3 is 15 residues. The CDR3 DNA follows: TGTGCCAGCAGCTCGGACAGCCGCTTGAACACTGAAGCTTTCTTT. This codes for CASSSDSRLNTEAFF.

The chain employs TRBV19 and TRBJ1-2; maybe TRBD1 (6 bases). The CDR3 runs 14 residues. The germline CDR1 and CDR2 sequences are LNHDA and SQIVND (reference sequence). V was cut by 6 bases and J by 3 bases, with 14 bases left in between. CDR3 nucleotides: TGTGCCAGTAGCCAAGACAGGAAGGACTATGGCTACACCTTC. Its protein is CASSQDRKDYGYTF.

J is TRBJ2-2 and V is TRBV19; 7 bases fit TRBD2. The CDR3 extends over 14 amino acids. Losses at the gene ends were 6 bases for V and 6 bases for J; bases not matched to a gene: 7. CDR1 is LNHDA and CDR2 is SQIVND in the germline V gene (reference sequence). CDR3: CASRYREGSGELFF. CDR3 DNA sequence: TGTGCCAGTAGATATAGGGAGGGGTCCGGGGAGCTGTTTTTT.